The clone carrying this T cell receptor beta chain has just a few counts. Its target is unknown. This sample was taken from a study of early T cells in non-severe SARS-CoV-2 infection. Study-level information: Sequencing of bulk RNA from unsorted whole blood was done, without chain pairing.

Points from the study as a whole: Database matching using VDJdb favored anti-spike CD8 responses, with private and CD4 specificities left missing.

cDNA molecules, individually, were tagged with unique molecular identifiers. TCRdb called the 5' RACE reads again in MiXCR, with one record for every CDR3 protein. The sample has more than 95,000 distinct CDR3 sequences, about 15% seen once. The TCR originated in an adult who was a healthcare worker with PCR-confirmed SARS-CoV-2 infection or an uninfected control (not recorded which). The sample consisted of whole blood.

The CDR3 reads CASSSPKTSFTGELFF. The CDR3, as DNA: TGTGCCAGCAGTTCGCCCAAGACTAGTTTCACCGGGGAGCTGTTTTTT. The gene calls are TRBV12-3 or TRBV12-4 and TRBJ2-2; possible D gene TRBD2, 6 bases. The CDR3 loop spans 16 amino acids. The V end was cut by 4 bases, the J end by 4 bases, with 16 bases between.